Only a few counts were recorded for the clone carrying this TCR beta chain. The antigen is not known. The second PCR ran about 6 to 12 cycles with a sample-barcoded 5' primer and J-beta primers. TCRdb reprocessed the 5' RACE reads with MiXCR, giving one entry per CDR3 protein. The table includes some 560,000 distinct CDR3 sequences, about 27% detected once. This sample stems from a study of blood T cells in healthy people across ages. Investigators took approximately 10 milliliters of peripheral blood from every donor. General observations from the study: Unsorted PBMCs prevented conclusive naive versus antigen-experienced comparison. Correlation between TCR beta diversity and naive T cell percentage was strong.

Separately, the same data were catalogued under a study of T cells of mothers and their children.

Sequenced sample: blood. The sequence came from a boy between 2 and 15 years old in good health.

CDR3 nucleotides: TGTGCCACCAGTGAGCCAGGGGGGAGCTCCTACAATGAGCAGTTCTTC. This translates into CATSEPGGSSYNEQFF. The V call is TRBV24-1, the J call TRBJ2-1; tentatively, D is TRBD1 (7 bases). The V gene's germline CDR1 is KGHDR and CDR2 SFDVKD. The CDR3 covers 16 residues. V was pared by 4 bases and J by 0 bases, with 12 bases between.